These 28 T cell receptor beta chains share one sample of origin, sequenced in a study of T cells in localized non-small cell lung cancer. Generated by immunoSEQ multiplex PCR, the TCRdb table keeps only in-frame clones and is missing some. The repertoire includes about 37,000 clones, less than 95% of them detected once, and roughly 10% sits in the top ten. The sequences come from peripheral blood mononuclear cells, collected before any cancer treatment. The source is a female donor of 60 years or more with stage II lung adenocarcinoma.

The CDR3 DNA reads as TGTGCCAGCAGTTACCGGGACAGGGGGCTTGGCGGGGAGCTGTTTTTT. This encodes CASSYRDRGLGGELFF. The chain combines TRBV6-5 with TRBJ2-2, with 12 bases identical to TRBD1. The CDR3 loop spans 16 amino acids. The germline CDR1 and CDR2 sequences are MNHEY and SVGAGI. J lost 7 bases, V lost 2 bases, and 5 bases had no gene match.

V and J are TRBV28 and TRBJ1-5, with a possible D match to TRBD1 (5 bases). Germline V gives CDR1 MDHEN, CDR2 SYDVKM. The CDR3 totals 13 residues. V was shortened by 6 bases and J by 0 bases, with 6 bases between the two germline ends. The CDR3 protein is CASRGVSNQPQHF. In DNA, the CDR3 is TGTGCCAGCAGGGGGGTTAGCAATCAGCCCCAGCATTTT.

J is TRBJ1-1 and V is TRBV6-5, with a weak D call TRBD1 (5 bases). V was pared by 7 bases and J by 6 bases, with 21 bases between. The CDR3 contains 15 residues. Germline V gene data show CDR1 as MNHEY and CDR2 as SVGAGI. CDR3 loop: CASTHDGARGAEAFF. The CDR3 DNA reads TGTGCCAGCACCCACGATGGGGCTCGGGGGGCTGAAGCTTTCTTT.

V usage is TRBV5-4 and J usage is TRBJ2-7, with 8 bases matching TRBD1. The CDR3 totals 14 residues. V trimming: 3 bases; J trimming: 4 bases; junction bases outside the gene matches: 6. From germline, CDR1 is SGHNT and CDR2 YYREEE (reference sequence). The CDR3 DNA sequence: TGTGCCAGCAGCTGGGGACAGGCTCGGTACGAGCAGTACTTC. Translating gives CASSWGQARYEQYF.

V usage is TRBV7-2 and J usage is TRBJ1-5, with 8 bases that match TRBD1. The J segment lost 15 bases and the V segment lost 1 base, leaving 11 bases of the junction unmatched. The CDR3 is 14 residues long. Germline CDR1 reads SGHTA; CDR2 reads FQGNSA. The CDR3 coding sequence is TGTGCCAGCAGCTTAGTTCGACAGGGGTCCCCTCTGCATTTT. It specifies CASSLVRQGSPLHF.

The chain links TRBV9 to TRBJ1-1, with 7 bases lining up with TRBD1. The CDR3 is made up of 15 amino acids. Germline V gene data show CDR1 as SGDLS and CDR2 as YYNGEE. Trimming at V came to 5 bases and at J to 4 bases, leaving 11 bases not matched to a gene. The CDR3 reads CASRANTGASTEAFF. CDR3 DNA sequence: TGTGCCAGCAGAGCTAATACAGGGGCGAGCACTGAAGCTTTCTTT.

V and J are TRBV4-3 and TRBJ2-3, with TRBD2 identical over 11 bases. This CDR3 is 16 amino acids long. V trimming: 5 bases; J trimming: 5 bases; junction bases outside the gene matches: 9. Germline V gene sequence: CDR1 LGHNA, CDR2 YSLEER. Written as DNA, the CDR3 is TGCGCCAGCAGCGCCGTAGCGGGGGGGTCCAGAGATACGCAGTATTTT. Translated: CASSAVAGGSRDTQYF.

V gene TRBV5-1 combines with J gene TRBJ2-2, with TRBD2 matching 9 bases. Germline CDR1 and CDR2: SGHRS and YFSETQ. The CDR3 sequence is 15 residues long. The V and J ends lost 4 bases and 6 bases, in that order; junction bases with no gene match: 7. DNA of the CDR3: TGCGCCAGCAGCATTAAGGCTAGCGGGGCCGGGGAGCTGTTTTTT. It specifies CASSIKASGAGELFF.

The J gene is TRBJ2-7, the V gene TRBV19; the match to TRBD2 covers 11 bases. The CDR3 has 14 residues. The germline V gene has CDR1 LNHDA and CDR2 SQIVND (reference sequence). With V trimmed by 3 bases and J by 6 bases, 4 bases remained unmatched. The CDR3 DNA is TGTGCCAGTAGTATTAGTCTAGCGGGAGGCGAGCAGTACTTC. As protein: CASSISLAGGEQYF.

The chain combines TRBV4-3 with TRBJ2-5; tentatively, D is TRBD1 (6 bases). The CDR3 loop spans 16 amino acids. Germline V gene data show CDR1 as LGHNA and CDR2 as YSLEER. V was clipped by 0 bases and J by 0 bases, with 11 bases between them. The CDR3 protein is CASSQDLRGYQETQYF. In DNA, the CDR3 is TGCGCCAGCAGCCAAGACCTGAGGGGGTACCAAGAGACCCAGTACTTC.

J is TRBJ1-3 and V is TRBV2; 8 positions match TRBD1. Germline assignment: CDR1 SNHLY and CDR2 FYNNEI. The CDR3 sequence is 14 residues long. The V segment lost 7 bases and the J segment 5 bases; nucleotides outside the gene matches: 7. The DNA of the CDR3 is TGTGCCAGCATCATGACAGGGGCTCGAAACACCATATATTTT. Amino acids: CASIMTGARNTIYF.

The CDR3 DNA follows: TGTGCCAGCAGCCCCCGAGGCGAAAAACTGTTTTTT. Its protein product is CASSPRGEKLFF. The chain couples TRBV7-9 to TRBJ1-4, with D unresolved. The CDR3 is made up of 12 amino acids. V was clipped by 5 bases and J by 8 bases, with 9 bases between them. The germline V gene encodes CDR1 SEHNR and CDR2 FQNEAQ (reference sequence).

This clone was seen a handful of times. The chain carries TRBV5-6 and TRBJ2-2, with D tentatively TRBD1 (7 bases). V gave up 0 bases and J gave up 5 bases, with 8 bases separating them. This CDR3 comprises 14 residues. In germline, CDR1 is SGHDT, CDR2 YYEEEE. The CDR3, as DNA: TGTGCCAGCAGCTTGGCAGGGGGGACCGGGGAGCTGTTTTTT. It encodes CASSLAGGTGELFF.

The DNA of the CDR3 is TGTGCCAGCAGCTTCCAGGGGTTCGAGCAGTACTTC. Translating it yields CASSFQGFEQYF. The chain combines TRBV7-9 with TRBJ2-7, with D possibly matching TRBD1 (6 bases). Deletions cut 3 bases from V and 6 bases from J, with 9 bases between. Per germline, CDR1 SEHNR and CDR2 FQNEAQ (reference sequence). This CDR3 region has 12 residues.

This sequence joins TRBV7-2 and TRBJ2-1; 11 bases fit TRBD2. The V gene's germline CDR1 is SGHTA and CDR2 FQGNSA. Trimming took 8 bases from V and 6 from J; bases not matched to a gene: 9. The CDR3 totals 15 residues. The CDR3 region is CASGVAGGLGNEQFF. CDR3 DNA: TGTGCCAGCGGAGTAGCGGGAGGGCTTGGCAATGAGCAGTTCTTC.

The V and J genes are TRBV12-5 and TRBJ1-1; D may be TRBD1 (5 bases). Germline lookup yields CDR1 LGHNT and CDR2 FRNRAP. The V end lost 6 bases, the J end lost 3 bases, and 11 bases lay between the germline ends. The CDR3 runs to 13 residues. The CDR3 DNA reads as TGTGCTAGTGGCATAGGGGTCGACACTGAAGCTTTCTTT. It is translated as CASGIGVDTEAFF.

The chain couples TRBV2 to TRBJ1-3; D possibly corresponds to TRBD1 (5 bases). V was trimmed by 8 bases and J by 4 bases, leaving 9 bases between them. This CDR3 contains 12 residues. Germline-derived CDR1 and CDR2 are SNHLY and FYNNEI. In nucleotides, the CDR3 is TGTGCCAGCTCGGGGGACGGAAACACCATATATTTT. Its protein is CASSGDGNTIYF.

J is TRBJ1-5 and V is TRBV19; tentative D call: TRBD1 (6 bases). Deletions cut 6 bases from V and 6 bases from J, with 18 bases between. The V gene's germline CDR1 is LNHDA and CDR2 SQIVND (reference sequence). This CDR3 has 15 amino acids. CDR3 residues: CASRNGRQAGQPQHF. The DNA for the CDR3 is TGTGCCAGTAGAAACGGGCGACAGGCGGGTCAGCCCCAGCATTTT.

The chain couples TRBV18 to TRBJ2-2; no reliable D call. The CDR3 consists of 12 residues. The V end was cut by 6 bases, the J end by 1 base, with 3 bases between. The V gene's germline CDR1 is KGHSH and CDR2 LQKENI. The CDR3, as DNA: TGTGCCAGCTCTCGGAACACCGGGGAGCTGTTTTTT. This sequence encodes CASSRNTGELFF.

This clone was recorded only once. This chain uses TRBV30 with TRBJ2-7, with 10 bases aligning to TRBD1. The J segment lost 2 bases and the V segment lost 0 bases, leaving 4 bases of the junction unmatched. Germline CDR1 GTSNPN, CDR2 SVGIG (reference sequence). The CDR3 loop spans 15 amino acids. The CDR3 loop reads CAWSVGQGLTYEQYF. The CDR3 bases are TGTGCCTGGAGTGTGGGACAGGGGTTGACCTACGAGCAGTACTTC. The complete variable domain, with remaining parts taken from reference TRBV30 and TRBJ2-7, reads SQTIHQWPATLVQPVGSPLSLECTVEGTSNPNLYWYRQAAGRGLQLLFYSVGIGQISSEVPQNLSASRPQDRQFILSSKKLLLSDSGFYLCAWSVGQGLTYEQYFGPGTRLTVT.

V gene TRBV28 combines with J gene TRBJ2-3; D call uncertain. Germline V CDR1 and CDR2: MDHEN, SYDVKM. The CDR3 spans 15 residues. Trimming cost V 1 base and J 4 bases, with 12 bases left between them. DNA of the CDR3: TGTGCCAGCAGTTTATTAGAGGATGGGGCAGATACGCAGTATTTT. The encoded protein is CASSLLEDGADTQYF.

The chain combines TRBV5-4 with TRBJ1-6, with a tentative D call TRBD1 (6 bases). Trimming removed 5 bases from V and 7 bases from J, with 16 bases in between. Germline V lookup: CDR1 SGHNT, CDR2 YYREEE (reference sequence). The CDR3 length is 15 residues. CDR3 in amino acids: CASSMGRQGNSPLHF. CDR3 DNA sequence: TGTGCCAGCAGTATGGGGAGGCAGGGGAATTCACCCCTCCACTTT. Full variable domain (rest looked up from reference TRBV5-4 and TRBJ1-6): ETGVTQSPTHLIKTRGQQVTLRCSSQSGHNTVSWYQQALGQGPQFIFQYYREEENGRGNFPPRFSGLQFPNYSSELNVNALELDDSALYLCASSMGRQGNSPLHFGNGTRLTVT.

V gene TRBV6-6 combines with J gene TRBJ2-7; the D gene is possibly TRBD2 (5 bases). The CDR3 runs 14 residues. Trimming pared 5 bases from V and 3 bases from J, leaving 14 bases between. Germline values: CDR1 MNHNY, CDR2 SVGAGI (reference sequence). CDR3 region: CASSTPGESYEQYF. CDR3 nucleotide sequence: TGTGCCAGCAGTACGCCCGGGGAAAGCTACGAGCAGTACTTC.

This chain uses TRBV7-3 with TRBJ2-3; TRBD2 aligns across 12 bases. The CDR3 is 16 residues long. V lost 5 bases and J lost 3; bases outside the gene matches: 6. Germline CDR1 and CDR2: SGHTA and FQGTGA. This CDR3 is CASSVTSGGGTDTQYF. CDR3 nucleotides: TGTGCCAGCAGCGTGACTAGCGGGGGAGGAACAGATACGCAGTATTTT.

The chain combines TRBV19 with TRBJ2-2; D is unresolved. This CDR3 has 14 residues. In germline, CDR1 is LNHDA, CDR2 SQIVND (reference sequence). Trimming stripped 1 base from V and 4 bases from J, with 7 bases between. The CDR3 spells CASSIGTPTGELFF. The DNA for the CDR3 is TGTGCCAGTAGTATAGGGACCCCCACCGGGGAGCTGTTTTTT.

The V gene is TRBV19, the J gene TRBJ2-5; 8 bases match TRBD2. The CDR3 spans 16 residues. CDR1 and CDR2 (germline): LNHDA, SQIVND (reference sequence). The V segment lost 2 bases and the J segment 3 bases; nucleotides outside the gene matches: 8. CDR3 sequence (DNA): TGTGCCAGTAGTATACTCAGCGGGAGAGGAAAAGAGACCCAGTACTTC. Translation gives CASSILSGRGKETQYF.

The chain carries TRBV28 and TRBJ1-2; tentatively, D is TRBD1 (5 bases). The V end was cut by 5 bases, the J end by 5 bases, with 9 bases between. Germline V gives CDR1 MDHEN, CDR2 SYDVKM. This CDR3 contains 12 residues. CDR3 DNA sequence: TGTGCCAGCAGTCCCAGGGCTTATGGCTACACCTTC. Translating gives CASSPRAYGYTF.

J is TRBJ2-5 and V is TRBV5-1; 12 nucleotides align to TRBD2. V lost 4 bases to trimming and J lost 0 bases; unmatched junction nucleotides: 4. CDR1 and CDR2 from the germline V gene are SGHRS and YFSETQ. CDR3 length: 16 residues. CDR3 DNA: TGCGCCAGCAGCCCCGGGACTAGCGGGTACCAAGAGACCCAGTACTTC. Protein: CASSPGTSGYQETQYF.